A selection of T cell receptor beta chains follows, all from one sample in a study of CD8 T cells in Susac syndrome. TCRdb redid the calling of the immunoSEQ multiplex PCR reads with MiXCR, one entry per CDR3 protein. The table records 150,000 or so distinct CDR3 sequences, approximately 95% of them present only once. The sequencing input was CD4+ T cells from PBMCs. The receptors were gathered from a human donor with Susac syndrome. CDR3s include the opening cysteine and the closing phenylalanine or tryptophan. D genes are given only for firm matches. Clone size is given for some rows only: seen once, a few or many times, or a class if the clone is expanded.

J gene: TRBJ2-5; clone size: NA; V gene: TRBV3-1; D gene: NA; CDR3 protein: CASSQDRGFQETQYF; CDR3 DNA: TGTGCCAGCAGCCAAGATAGGGGATTCCAAGAGACCCAGTACTTC
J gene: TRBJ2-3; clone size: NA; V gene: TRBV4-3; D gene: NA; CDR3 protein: CASSQDLGPSSDTQYF; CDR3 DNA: TGCGCCAGCAGCCAAGATTTGGGCCCTAGCAGCGATACGCAGTATTTT
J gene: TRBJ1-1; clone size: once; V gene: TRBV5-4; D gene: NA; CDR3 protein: CASSLHSGSNTEAFF; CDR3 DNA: TGTGCCAGCAGCCTCCATTCGGGATCGAACACTGAAGCTTTCTTT
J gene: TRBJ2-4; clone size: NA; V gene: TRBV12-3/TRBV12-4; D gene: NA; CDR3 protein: CASGSSDIQYF; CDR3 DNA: TGTGCCAGCGGTTCCAGCGACATTCAGTACTTC
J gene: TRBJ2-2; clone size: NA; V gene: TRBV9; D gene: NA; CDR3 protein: CASSADSYTGELFF; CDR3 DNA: TGTGCCAGCAGCGCCGACAGCTACACCGGGGAGCTGTTTTTT
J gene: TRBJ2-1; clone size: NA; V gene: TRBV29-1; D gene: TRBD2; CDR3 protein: CSVEVTYGRVQFF; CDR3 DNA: TGCAGCGTTGAAGTGACATACGGGAGGGTGCAGTTCTTC
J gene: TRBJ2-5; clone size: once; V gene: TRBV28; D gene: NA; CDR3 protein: CASSLSGALGQETQYF; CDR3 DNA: TGTGCCAGCAGTTTATCGGGGGCCTTGGGGCAAGAGACCCAGTACTTC
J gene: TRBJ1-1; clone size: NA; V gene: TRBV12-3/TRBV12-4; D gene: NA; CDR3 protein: CASSPPAPGHTEAFF; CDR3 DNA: TGTGCCAGCAGTCCCCCCGCGCCGGGGCATACTGAAGCTTTCTTT
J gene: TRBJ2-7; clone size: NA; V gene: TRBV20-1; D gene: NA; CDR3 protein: CSAPGRSPYEQYF; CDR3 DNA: TGCAGTGCTCCGGGCCGATCCCCCTACGAGCAGTACTTC
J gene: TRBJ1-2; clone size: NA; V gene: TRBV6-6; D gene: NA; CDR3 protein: CASSETQGRGYTF; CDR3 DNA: TGTGCCAGCAGCGAAACGCAGGGCCGGGGCTACACCTTC
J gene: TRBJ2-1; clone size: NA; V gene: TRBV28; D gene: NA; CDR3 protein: CASSPDSKYNEQFF; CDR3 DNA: TGTGCCAGCAGCCCGGACTCGAAATACAATGAGCAGTTCTTC
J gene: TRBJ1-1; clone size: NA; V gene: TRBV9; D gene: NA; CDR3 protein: CASSVEGRNTEAFF; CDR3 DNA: TGTGCCAGCAGCGTAGAAGGAAGGAACACTGAAGCTTTCTTT
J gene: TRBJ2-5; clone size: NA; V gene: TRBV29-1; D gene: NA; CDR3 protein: CSVRQLQETQYF; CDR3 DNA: TGCAGCGTTCGACAGCTCCAAGAGACCCAGTACTTC
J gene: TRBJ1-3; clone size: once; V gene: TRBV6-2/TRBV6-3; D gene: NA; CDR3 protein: CASAASGNTIYF; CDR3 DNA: TGTGCCAGCGCAGCCTCTGGAAACACCATATATTTT
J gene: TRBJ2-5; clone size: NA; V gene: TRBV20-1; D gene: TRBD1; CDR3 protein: CSARDLDRAYQETQYF; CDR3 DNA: TGCAGTGCTAGAGATCTGGACAGGGCGTACCAAGAGACCCAGTACTTC
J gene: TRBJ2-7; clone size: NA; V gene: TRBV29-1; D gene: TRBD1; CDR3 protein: CSTCTGVGEQYF; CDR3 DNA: TGCAGCACCTGCACAGGGGTTGGCGAGCAGTACTTC
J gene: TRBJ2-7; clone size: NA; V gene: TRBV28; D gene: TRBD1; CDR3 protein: CASSRRDRGGEQYF; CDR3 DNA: TGTGCCAGCAGTCGCCGGGACAGGGGGGGCGAGCAGTACTTC
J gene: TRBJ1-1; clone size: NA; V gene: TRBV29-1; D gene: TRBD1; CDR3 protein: CSVPGTGGENTEAFF; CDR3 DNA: TGCAGCGTGCCCGGGACAGGGGGGGAGAACACTGAAGCTTTCTTT
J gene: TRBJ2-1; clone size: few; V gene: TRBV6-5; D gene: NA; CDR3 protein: CASSSLLGGSYNEQFF; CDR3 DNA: TGTGCCAGCAGTTCCCTCCTAGGGGGGTCCTACAATGAGCAGTTCTTC
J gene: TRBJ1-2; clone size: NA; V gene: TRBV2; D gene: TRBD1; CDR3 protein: CASSRDRLYGYTF; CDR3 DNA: TGTGCCAGCAGTCGGGACAGGCTATATGGCTACACCTTC
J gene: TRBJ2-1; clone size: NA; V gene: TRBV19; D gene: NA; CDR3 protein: CASSIDHLDVAYNEQFF; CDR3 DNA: TGTGCCAGTAGTATAGATCACCTTGACGTAGCCTACAATGAGCAGTTCTTC
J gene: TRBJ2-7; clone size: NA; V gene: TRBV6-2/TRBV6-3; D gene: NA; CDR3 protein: CASTTRRAGGREQYF; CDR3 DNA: TGTGCCAGCACTACCCGCCGGGCCGGAGGGCGCGAGCAGTACTTC
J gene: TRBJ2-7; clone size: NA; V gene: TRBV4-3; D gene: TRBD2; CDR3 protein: CASSQDLAGDYEQYF; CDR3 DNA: TGCGCCAGCAGCCAAGATCTAGCGGGAGACTACGAGCAGTACTTC
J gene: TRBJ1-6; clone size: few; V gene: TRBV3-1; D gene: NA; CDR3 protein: CASSQVGGGINSPLHF; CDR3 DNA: TGTGCCAGCAGCCAAGTCGGAGGGGGGATTAATTCACCCCTCCACTTT
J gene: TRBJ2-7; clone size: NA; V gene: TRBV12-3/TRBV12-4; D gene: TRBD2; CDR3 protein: CASRASGAYEQYF; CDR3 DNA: TGTGCCAGCCGGGCTAGCGGTGCCTACGAGCAGTACTTC
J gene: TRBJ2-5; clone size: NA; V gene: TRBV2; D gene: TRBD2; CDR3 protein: CASSESGLAGTIQETQYF; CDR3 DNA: TGTGCCAGCAGTGAATCAGGGCTAGCGGGGACAATCCAAGAGACCCAGTACTTC
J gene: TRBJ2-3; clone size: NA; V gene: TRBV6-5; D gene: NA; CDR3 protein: CASSYVAGPRADTQYF; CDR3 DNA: TGTGCCAGCAGTTACGTCGCGGGCCCCCGGGCAGATACGCAGTATTTT
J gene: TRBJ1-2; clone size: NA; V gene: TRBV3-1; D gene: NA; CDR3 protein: CASSQEGGSRYGYTF; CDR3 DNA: TGTGCCAGCAGCCAAGAAGGAGGGTCGCGCTATGGCTACACCTTC
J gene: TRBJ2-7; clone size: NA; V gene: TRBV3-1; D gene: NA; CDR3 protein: CASSQGLGVPRSYEQYF; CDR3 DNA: TGTGCCAGCAGCCAAGGCTTAGGCGTGCCACGCTCCTACGAGCAGTACTTC
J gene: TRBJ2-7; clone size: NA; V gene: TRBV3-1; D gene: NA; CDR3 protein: CASSQSDYEQYF; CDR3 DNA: TGTGCCAGCAGCCAATCGGACTACGAGCAGTACTTC
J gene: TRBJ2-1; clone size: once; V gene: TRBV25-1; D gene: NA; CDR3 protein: CASSVVGQTYNEQFF; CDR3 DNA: TGTGCCAGCAGTGTCGTAGGACAGACCTACAATGAGCAGTTCTTC
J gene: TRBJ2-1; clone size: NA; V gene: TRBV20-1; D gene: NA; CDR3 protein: CSARVTSEQFF; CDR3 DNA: TGCAGTGCTAGGGTAACAAGCGAGCAGTTCTTC
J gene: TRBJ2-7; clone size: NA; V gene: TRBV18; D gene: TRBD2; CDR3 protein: CASSPDSGREQYF; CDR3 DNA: TGTGCCAGCTCACCAGACTCCGGGAGGGAGCAGTACTTC
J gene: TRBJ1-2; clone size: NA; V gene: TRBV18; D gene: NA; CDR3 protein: CASSPGRDQGYTF; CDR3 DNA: TGTGCCAGCTCACCAGGACGGGACCAGGGCTACACCTTC
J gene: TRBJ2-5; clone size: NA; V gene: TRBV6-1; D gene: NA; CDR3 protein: CASGTGTSETQYF; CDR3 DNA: TGTGCCAGCGGAACGGGTACCTCCGAGACCCAGTACTTC
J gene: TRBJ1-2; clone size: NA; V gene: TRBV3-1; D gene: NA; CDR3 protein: CASSQDREGYTF; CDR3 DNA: TGTGCCAGCAGCCAAGATCGTGAAGGCTACACCTTC
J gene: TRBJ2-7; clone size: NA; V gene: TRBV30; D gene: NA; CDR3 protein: CAWSRVGFTYEQYF; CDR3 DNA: TGTGCCTGGAGTCGGGTGGGGTTTACCTACGAGCAGTACTTC
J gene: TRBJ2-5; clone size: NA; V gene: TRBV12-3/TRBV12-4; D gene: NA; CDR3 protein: CASMRRVQETQYF; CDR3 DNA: TGTGCCAGCATGCGCAGGGTCCAAGAGACCCAGTACTTC
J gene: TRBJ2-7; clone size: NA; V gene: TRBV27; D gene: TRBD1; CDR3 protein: CASSLRYRDRRSYEQYF; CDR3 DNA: TGTGCCAGCAGTTTACGATACCGGGACAGGCGTTCCTACGAGCAGTACTTC
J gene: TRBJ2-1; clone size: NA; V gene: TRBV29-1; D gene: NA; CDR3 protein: CSVVSQGNEQFF; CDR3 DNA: TGCAGCGTTGTTTCTCAAGGCAATGAGCAGTTCTTC
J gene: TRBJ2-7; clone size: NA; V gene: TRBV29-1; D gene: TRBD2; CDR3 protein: CSVRGASGRYEQYF; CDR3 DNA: TGCAGCGTTAGGGGGGCTAGCGGGAGGTACGAGCAGTACTTC
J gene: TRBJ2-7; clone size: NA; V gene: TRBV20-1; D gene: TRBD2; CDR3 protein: CSARETGLVLGEQYF; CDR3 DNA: TGCAGTGCTAGAGAAACGGGACTAGTCTTAGGCGAGCAGTACTTC
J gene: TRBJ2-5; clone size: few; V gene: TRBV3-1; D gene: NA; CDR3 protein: CASSLGPETQYF; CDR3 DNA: TGTGCCAGCAGCCTCGGCCCAGAGACCCAGTACTTC
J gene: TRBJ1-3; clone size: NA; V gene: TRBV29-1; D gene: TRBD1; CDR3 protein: CSVTGGWAGNTIYF; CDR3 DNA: TGCAGCGTTACAGGGGGCTGGGCTGGAAACACCATATATTTT
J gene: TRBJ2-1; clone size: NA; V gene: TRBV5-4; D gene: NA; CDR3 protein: CASSTVDNEQFF; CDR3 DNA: TGTGCCAGCAGCACTGTGGACAATGAGCAGTTCTTC
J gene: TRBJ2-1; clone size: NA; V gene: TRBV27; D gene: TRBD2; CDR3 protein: CASSRAGDPNEQFF; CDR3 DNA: TGTGCCAGCAGCCGAGCGGGAGACCCCAATGAGCAGTTCTTC